This T cell receptor beta chain was documented in a study of a mutant IDH1 vaccine in newly diagnosed glioma. Study as a whole: Patients were pretreated with radiotherapy, temozolomide, or both, mostly both. Findings and caveats of the study: There seemed to be no relation between pseudoprogression and changes in top peripheral T cell clonotypes.

V shed 8 bases, J shed 0 bases, and the junction held 0 bases outside the gene matches. The CDR3 runs 13 residues. Germline CDR1 and CDR2: MRHNA and SNTAGT. Time point here: baseline, week 1 (first vaccination visit). As for treatment: pre-vaccination baseline after standard-of-care therapy. In every donor, the tumor was a new WHO grade 3 or 4 IDH1-mutant, ATRX-lost astrocytoma. A note on this clone: As yet, its antigen is unknown.

The table came from immunoSEQ multiplex PCR; TCRdb's copy has only in-frame clones and leaves some out. The sample gives around 50,000 clones, roughly 85% of which show up once; about 2.2% is in the top ten. This sample comprised PBMCs, obtained from a glioma patient treated with radiotherapy, temozolomide or both. This TCR was sampled from a man aged 35-49 years with glioma. The chain uses TRBV6-4 and TRBJ2-2; 7 nucleotides align to TRBD1. In DNA, the CDR3 is TGTGCCAGCGGACAGGCGAACACCGGGGAGCTGTTTTTT. Translated, it gives CASGQANTGELFF.